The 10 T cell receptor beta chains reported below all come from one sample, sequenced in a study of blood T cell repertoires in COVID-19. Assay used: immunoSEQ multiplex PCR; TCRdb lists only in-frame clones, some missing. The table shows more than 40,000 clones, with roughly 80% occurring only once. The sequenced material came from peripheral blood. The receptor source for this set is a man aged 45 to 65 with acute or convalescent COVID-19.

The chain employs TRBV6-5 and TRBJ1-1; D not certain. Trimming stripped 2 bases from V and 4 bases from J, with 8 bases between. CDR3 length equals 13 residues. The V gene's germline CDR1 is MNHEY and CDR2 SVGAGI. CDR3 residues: CASSYGGPTEAFF. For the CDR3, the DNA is TGTGCCAGCAGTTACGGCGGGCCCACTGAAGCTTTCTTT.

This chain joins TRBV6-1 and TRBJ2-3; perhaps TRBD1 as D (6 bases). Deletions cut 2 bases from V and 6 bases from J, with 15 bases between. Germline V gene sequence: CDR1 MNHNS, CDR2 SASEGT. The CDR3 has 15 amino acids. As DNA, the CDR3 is TGTGCCAGCAGTGAATGGGCAGGGGAACTGGATACGCAGTATTTT. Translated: CASSEWAGELDTQYF.

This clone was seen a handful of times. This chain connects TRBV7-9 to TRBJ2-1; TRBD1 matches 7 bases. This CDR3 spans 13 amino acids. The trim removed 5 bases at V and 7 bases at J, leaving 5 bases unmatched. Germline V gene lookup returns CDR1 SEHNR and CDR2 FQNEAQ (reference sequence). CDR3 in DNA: TGTGCCAGCAGCCTACAACAGGGGAATGAGCAGTTCTTC. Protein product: CASSLQQGNEQFF.

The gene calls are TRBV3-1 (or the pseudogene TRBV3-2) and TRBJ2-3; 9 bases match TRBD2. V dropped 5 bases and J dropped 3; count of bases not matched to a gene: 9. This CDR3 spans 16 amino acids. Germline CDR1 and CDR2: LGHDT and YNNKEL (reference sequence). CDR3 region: CASSLQRGALTDTQYF. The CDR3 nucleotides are TGTGCCAGCAGCTTACAGCGGGGGGCCCTGACAGATACGCAGTATTTT.

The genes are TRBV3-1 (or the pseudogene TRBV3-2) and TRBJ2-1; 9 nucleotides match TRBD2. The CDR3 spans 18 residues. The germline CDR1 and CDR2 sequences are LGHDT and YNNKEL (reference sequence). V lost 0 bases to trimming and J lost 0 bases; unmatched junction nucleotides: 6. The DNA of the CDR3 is TGTGCCAGCAGCCAAGATGCGGGAGGGTCCAGCTCCTACAATGAGCAGTTCTTC. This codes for CASSQDAGGSSSYNEQFF.

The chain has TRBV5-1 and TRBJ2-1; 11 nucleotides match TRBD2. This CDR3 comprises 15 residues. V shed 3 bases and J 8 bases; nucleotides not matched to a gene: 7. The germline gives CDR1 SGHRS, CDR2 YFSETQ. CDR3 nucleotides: TGCGCCAGCAGCTCCGGGACTAGCGGCTTGGATGAGCAGTTCTTC. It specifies CASSSGTSGLDEQFF.

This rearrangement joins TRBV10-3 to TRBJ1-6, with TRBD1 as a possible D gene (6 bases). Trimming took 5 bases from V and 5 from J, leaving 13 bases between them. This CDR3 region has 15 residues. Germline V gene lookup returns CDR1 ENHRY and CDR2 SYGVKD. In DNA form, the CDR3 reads TGTGCCATCAGTACGGTCAGGGGAGATAATTCACCCCTCCACTTT. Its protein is CAISTVRGDNSPLHF.

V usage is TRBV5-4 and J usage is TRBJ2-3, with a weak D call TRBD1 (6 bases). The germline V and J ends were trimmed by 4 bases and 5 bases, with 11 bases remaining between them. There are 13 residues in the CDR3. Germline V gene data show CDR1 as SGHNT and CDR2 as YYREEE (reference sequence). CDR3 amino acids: CASSGTSVDTQYF. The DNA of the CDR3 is TGTGCCAGCAGCGGGACAAGTGTAGATACGCAGTATTTT.

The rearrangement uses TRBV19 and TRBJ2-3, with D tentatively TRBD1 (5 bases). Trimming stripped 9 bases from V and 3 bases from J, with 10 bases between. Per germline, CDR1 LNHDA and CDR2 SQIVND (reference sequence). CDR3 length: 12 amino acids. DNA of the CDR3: TGTGCCAGCATGTCAGGGACAGATACGCAGTATTTT. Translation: CASMSGTDTQYF.

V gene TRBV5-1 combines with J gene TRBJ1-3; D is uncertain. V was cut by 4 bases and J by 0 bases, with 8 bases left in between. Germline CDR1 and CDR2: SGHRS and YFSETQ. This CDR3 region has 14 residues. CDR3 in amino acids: CASSQTVSGNTIYF. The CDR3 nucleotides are TGCGCCAGCAGCCAAACAGTCTCTGGAAACACCATATATTTT.